This T cell receptor beta chain was sequenced during a study of blood T cells in healthy people across ages. The germline CDR1 and CDR2 sequences are SGDLS and YYNGEE. The CDR3 totals 16 residues. Next came a second PCR, run for roughly 7 to 12 cycles, which used a sample-barcoded 5' primer along with a J-beta primer mix. TCRdb used MiXCR to reprocess the 5' RACE reads, holding one entry per CDR3 protein. This sample has roughly 860,000 distinct CDR3 sequences, with around two thirds found just once. As for this clonotype: Its antigen is currently unknown.

Study-wide results and limits: Investigators viewed diversity estimates from one million T cells as underestimates, the study reported.

The source of this sequence is a man aged 25-40 years in good health. The sequenced material came from blood. The J gene is TRBJ2-7, the V gene TRBV9; possible D gene TRBD1, 5 bases. With the DNA end fitting TRBJ2-4 better, the J assignment may be wrong. DNA for the CDR3: TGTGCCAGCAGCGTGGGGCTTCGCCCGGGTCAAAACATTCAGTACTTC. It is translated as CASSVGLRPGQNIQYF.